The present TCR beta chain was sequenced within a study of T cells after yellow fever vaccination. Study-wide background: For low cell numbers, libraries were made with SMART-Seq v4 Ultra Low Input. General study findings and limits: Reappearance after the booster was seen for most primary-vaccination clones, at 96% CD4 and 70% to 90% CD8.

Regarding this clonotype: The target antigen is unknown.

Synthesis of TCR cDNA relied on 5'RACE template switching, which attached a universal primer site and UMIs. In TCRdb, the 5' RACE reads were re-called with MiXCR into one record per CDR3 protein. This table holds about 510,000 distinct CDR3 sequences, about a fifth found once. V shed 1 base and J shed 6 bases, with 4 bases lying between them. Looked up from germline, CDR1 is DFQATT and CDR2 is SNEGSKA (reference sequence). This CDR3 has 12 amino acids. This specimen consisted of PBMCs, obtained roughly 20 days after the first yellow fever vaccination. This clonotype originated in a man between 18 and 35 years old who received the YFV17D yellow fever vaccine. This rearrangement joins TRBV20-1 to TRBJ1-6; no clear D. The CDR3 region is CSARGVNSPLHF. CDR3 DNA: TGCAGTGCTAGAGGGGTTAATTCACCCCTCCACTTT.